The 27 T cell receptor beta chains in this list originate from one sample, sequenced in a study of OX40 agonist ivuxolimab in advanced cancers. Repertoires were generated with immunoSEQ multiplex PCR, while TCRdb's copy carries only in-frame clones and drops some. The data contain under 30,000 clones, 60% to 85% of them singletons. The specimen was CD4+ or CD8+ T cells sorted from blood, collected in a trial of the OX40 agonist ivuxolimab. The origin of the receptors is an adult with an advanced solid tumor such as melanoma, head and neck, liver or kidney cancer.

This clone turned up a few times. The identical CDR3 is also encoded by other nucleotide sequences in the sample. The rearrangement uses TRBV6-5 and TRBJ2-1, with a possible D match to TRBD1 (5 bases). CDR1 is MNHEY and CDR2 is SVGAGI in the germline V gene. V dropped 6 bases and J dropped 4 bases, with 13 bases sitting between them. The CDR3 extends over 14 amino acids. As DNA, the CDR3 is TGTGCCAGCAGCTCCCTTGGGGCATACAATGAGCAGTTCTTC. It specifies CASSSLGAYNEQFF.

The V gene is TRBV30, the J gene TRBJ1-1; D perhaps matches TRBD1 (5 bases). Trimming shortened V by 0 bases and J by 0 bases, and 8 bases separated the two germline ends. The germline V gene encodes CDR1 GTSNPN and CDR2 SVGIG (reference sequence). The CDR3 consists of 14 residues. The CDR3 spells CAWSVRRVNTEAFF. The CDR3 DNA follows: TGTGCCTGGAGTGTACGCAGGGTGAACACTGAAGCTTTCTTT.

V and J are TRBV9 and TRBJ1-1, with 9 nucleotides matching TRBD1. The length of the CDR3 is 16 residues. The V and J ends lost 3 bases and 5 bases, in that order; junction bases with no gene match: 11. CDR1 is SGDLS and CDR2 is YYNGEE in the germline V gene. The CDR3 sequence is CASSAGQGRGRTEAFF. CDR3 bases: TGTGCCAGCAGCGCTGGACAGGGGAGAGGTAGAACTGAAGCTTTCTTT.

The chain joins TRBV5-1 to TRBJ2-3; D not resolved. The V gene lost 4 bases and the J gene lost 3 bases, with 12 bases spanning the gap. The germline gives CDR1 SGHRS, CDR2 YFSETQ. The CDR3 length is 14 residues. CDR3 residues: CASSLRLLTDTQYF. The CDR3 DNA reads TGCGCCAGCAGCCTAAGACTGCTGACAGATACGCAGTATTTT.

The chain uses TRBV21-1 and TRBJ2-3; no check of the table's D call, TRBD2, against the DNA was made. TRBV21-1 is termed a pseudogene. CDR3 length: 11 amino acids. CDR3 in amino acids: CASSPGDTQYF. The CDR3 coding sequence is TGTGCCAGCAGCCCCGGGGATACGCAGTATTTT.

This clone was found a few times. At one end, the junction sequence differs from germline, possibly due to a read error. The gene calls are TRBV5-6 and TRBJ2-2; D is perhaps TRBD1 or TRBD2 (6 bases each). The CDR3 loop spans 14 amino acids. In germline, CDR1 is SGHDT, CDR2 YYEEEE. The CDR3 nucleotides read TGTGCCAGCAGCTCTGGGCCCCTAAAGGGGGGGCTGTTTTTT. This sequence encodes CASSSGPLKGGLFF.

The rearrangement links TRBV5-1 to TRBJ1-1, with a tentative D call TRBD1 (6 bases). The CDR3 contains 14 residues. Germline loops: CDR1 SGHRS, CDR2 YFSETQ. The ends were cut back, 2 bases at V and 1 base at J, with 9 bases in the middle. CDR3 loop: CASSFGGGNTEAFF. In nucleotides, the CDR3 is TGCGCCAGCAGCTTTGGAGGGGGGAACACTGAAGCTTTCTTT.

This clone was found once. The rearrangement uses TRBV27 and TRBJ1-2; TRBD1 is a possible D gene (6 bases). V gave up 1 base and J gave up 3 bases, with 9 bases separating them. This CDR3 region has 14 residues. Germline V gene data show CDR1 as MNHEY and CDR2 as SMNVEV (reference sequence). The CDR3 region has the DNA TGTGCCAGCAGTTTATTGGCAGGGGACTATGGCTACACCTTC. This gives the protein CASSLLAGDYGYTF.

The chain combines TRBV5-6 with TRBJ2-5; D is unclear. In germline, CDR1 is SGHDT, CDR2 YYEEEE. V shed 6 bases and J shed 2 bases, with 14 bases lying between them. This CDR3 spans 14 amino acids. The DNA of the CDR3 is TGTGCCAGCACCCCCGGCAGAGCACAAGAGACCCAGTACTTC. Residues: CASTPGRAQETQYF.

This clone was found once. This chain connects TRBV6-4 to TRBJ2-7; D remains ambiguous. Trimming took off 8 bases at V and 0 bases at J, with 14 bases between the two ends. The CDR3 runs 14 residues. Germline V gene lookup returns CDR1 MRHNA and CDR2 SNTAGT. The CDR3 sequence is CASPEPAFSYEQYF. CDR3 nucleotide sequence: TGTGCCAGCCCCGAGCCGGCTTTCTCCTACGAGCAGTACTTC.

This chain links TRBV9 with TRBJ2-3; 14 bases align to TRBD2. CDR3 length: 19 residues. CDR1 and CDR2 from the germline V gene are SGDLS and YYNGEE. Unmatched junction bases numbered 14, after V lost 3 bases and J lost 5 bases. CDR3 amino acids: CASSAVVGGTSGREDTQYF. The CDR3 DNA follows: TGTGCCAGCAGCGCCGTAGTTGGGGGGACTAGCGGGAGAGAAGATACGCAGTATTTT.

The rearrangement uses TRBV11-2 and TRBJ1-2; D not certain. V was trimmed by 1 base and J by 7 bases, leaving 13 bases between them. CDR3 length: 14 amino acids. Germline-derived CDR1 and CDR2 are SGHAT and FQNNGV. DNA for the CDR3: TGTGCCAGCAGCTTAGGCCTTGACTTAAGTGGCTACACCTTC. Its protein is CASSLGLDLSGYTF. The full variable domain, its missing parts supplied by reference TRBV11-2 and TRBJ1-2, is EAGVAQSPRYKIIEKRQSVAFWCNPISGHATLYWYQQILGQGPKLLIQFQNNGVVDDSQLPKDRFSAERLKGVDSTLKIQPAKLEDSAVYLCASSLGLDLSGYTFGSGTRLTVV.

The J gene is TRBJ1-2, the V gene TRBV9, with D possibly matching TRBD1 (5 bases). This CDR3 is 14 amino acids long. CDR1 is SGDLS, CDR2 YYNGEE, per germline. The ends were cut back, 5 bases at V and 0 bases at J, with 11 bases in the middle. The CDR3 is CASSSGLTNYGYTF. The CDR3 DNA reads TGTGCCAGCAGTTCAGGGCTAACTAACTATGGCTACACCTTC.

There are a few counts of this clone. The J gene is TRBJ1-1, the V gene TRBV6-6, with 8 bases matching TRBD1. Germline V gene sequence: CDR1 MNHNY, CDR2 SVGAGI (reference sequence). The CDR3 spans 13 residues. With V trimmed by 5 bases and J by 4 bases, 3 bases remained unmatched. CDR3 in amino acids: CASSATGATEAFF. The CDR3 DNA follows: TGTGCCAGCAGTGCGACAGGGGCCACTGAAGCTTTCTTT.

The chain is built from TRBV6-1 and TRBJ2-5; 9 bases fit TRBD1. The CDR3 is 15 amino acids. Germline CDR1 and CDR2: MNHNS and SASEGT. With 5 bases clipped from V and 5 bases from J, the junction kept 9 bases outside the gene matches. The CDR3 nucleotides read TGTGCCAGCAGTTCGCGGGACAGGGTAGGGGAGACCCAGTACTTC. The encoded protein is CASSSRDRVGETQYF.

The chain carries TRBV2 and TRBJ2-7, with 10 bases lining up with TRBD2. J lost 3 bases, V lost 4 bases, and 3 bases had no gene match. This CDR3 has 14 residues. Germline V gene lookup returns CDR1 SNHLY and CDR2 FYNNEI. CDR3 nucleotide sequence: TGTGCCAGCAGTGCATTAGCGGGGGGCTACGAGCAGTACTTC. This encodes CASSALAGGYEQYF.

The J gene is TRBJ2-1, the V gene TRBV11-3, with 11 bases fitting TRBD1. The CDR3 totals 15 residues. Losses at the gene ends were 5 bases for V and 7 bases for J; bases not matched to a gene: 7. In germline, CDR1 is SGHNT, CDR2 YENEEA. The CDR3 DNA follows: TGTGCCAGCAGCCCCCGGGGACAGGGGGTAAATGAGCAGTTCTTC. It specifies CASSPRGQGVNEQFF.

V and J are TRBV5-1 and TRBJ2-5, with D unresolved. The J call is doubtful: the DNA matches TRBJ2-7 better. Germline CDR1 and CDR2: SGHRS and YFSETQ. The CDR3 runs to 13 residues. CDR3 loop: CASSLGSVYEQYF. The CDR3 DNA reads TGCGCCAGCAGCTTGGGGTCGGTCTACGAGCAGTACTTC.

CDR3 in amino acids: CAISPQGAGQYF. CDR3 coding DNA: TGTGCCATCAGCCCACAGGGGGCCGGGCAGTACTTC. The chain carries TRBV10-3 and TRBJ2-7; 9 bases fit TRBD1. Trimming took 6 bases from V and 9 from J; bases not matched to a gene: 6. Germline-derived CDR1 and CDR2 are ENHRY and SYGVKD. The CDR3 runs to 12 residues.

This sequence joins TRBV7-9 and TRBJ1-2, with 7 positions matching TRBD1. J lost 7 bases, V lost 2 bases, and 4 bases had no gene match. Germline V gene lookup returns CDR1 SEHNR and CDR2 FQNEAQ (reference sequence). CDR3 size: 13 residues. CDR3 nucleotides: TGTGCCAGCAGCTTAACAGGGGACGGTGGCTACACCTTC. It translates to CASSLTGDGGYTF.

V gene TRBV2 combines with J gene TRBJ2-3; TRBD2 agrees at 12 bases. Germline trimming cut 6 bases from V and 5 bases from J; bases unmatched to any gene: 3. The CDR3 extends over 14 amino acids. Germline CDR1 SNHLY, CDR2 FYNNEI. CDR3 sequence (DNA): TGTGCCAGCAGCATGACTAGCGGGAGAGATACGCAGTATTTT. Amino acid sequence: CASSMTSGRDTQYF.

The chain links TRBV7-2 to TRBJ2-3; D ambiguous. The germline V gene has CDR1 SGHTA and CDR2 FQGNSA. The CDR3 covers 14 residues. V shed 1 base and J shed 2 bases, with 7 bases lying between them. This chain's CDR3 is CASSLDYTTDTQYF. The DNA for the CDR3 is TGTGCCAGCAGCTTAGATTACACCACAGATACGCAGTATTTT.

This clone has just a few counts. The CDR3 DNA is TGTGCCAGCAGTATAGCGGGAGGCCACAATGAGCAGTTCTTC. Amino acids: CASSIAGGHNEQFF. The J gene is TRBJ2-1, the V gene TRBV25-1; 10 bases agree with TRBD2. With V trimmed by 5 bases and J by 5 bases, 3 bases remained unmatched. Looked up from germline, CDR1 is MGHDK and CDR2 is SYGVNS. The CDR3 length is 14 residues.

Only one count was recorded for this clone. This chain connects TRBV12-5 to TRBJ1-2; D might be TRBD1 (6 bases). CDR1 and CDR2 from the germline V gene are LGHNT and FRNRAP. V was trimmed by 5 bases and J by 5 bases, leaving 33 bases between them. The CDR3 has 20 amino acids. The CDR3 DNA is TGTGCTAGTGGTCCGGCGCCTGGTGGGGGGGCCCAACCTTATCCATATGGCTACACCTTC. This codes for CASGPAPGGGAQPYPYGYTF.

The V and J genes are TRBV27 and TRBJ2-2; 13 bases are a match to TRBD2. V lost 5 bases and J lost 5; bases outside the gene matches: 8. Germline-derived CDR1 and CDR2 are MNHEY and SMNVEV (reference sequence). The CDR3 is made up of 17 amino acids. CDR3 DNA sequence: TGTGCCAGCAGTACGGGACTAGCGGGAAGAGCGACCGGGGAGCTGTTTTTT. It encodes CASSTGLAGRATGELFF.

CDR3 in DNA: TGTGCCACCAGCAGAGATCTGGTCACAGGATCGGTTGGCTACGAGCAGTACTTC. It specifies CATSRDLVTGSVGYEQYF. The chain combines TRBV15 with TRBJ2-7, with a possible D match to TRBD1 (5 bases). This CDR3 has 18 amino acids. Trimming stripped 0 bases from V and 3 bases from J, with 21 bases between. Germline V lookup: CDR1 LNHNV, CDR2 YYDKDF (reference sequence).

A note on this clone: Other DNA variants within this sample encode the same CDR3. The chain joins TRBV7-9 to TRBJ2-2; tentative D call: TRBD1 (6 bases). There are 15 residues in the CDR3. The V gene lost 4 bases and the J gene lost 1 base, with 10 bases spanning the gap. The germline CDR1 and CDR2 sequences are SEHNR and FQNEAQ (reference sequence). CDR3 in DNA: TGTGCCAGCAGCTCACAGACAGGGAACACCGGGGAGCTGTTTTTT. It yields the protein CASSSQTGNTGELFF. The variable domain in full, with the rest retrieved from reference TRBV7-9 and TRBJ2-2, is DTGVSQNPRHKITKRGQNVTFRCDPISEHNRLYWYRQTLGQGPEFLTYFQNEAQLEKSRLLSDRFSAERPKGSFSTLEIQRTEQGDSAMYLCASSSQTGNTGELFFGEGSRLTVL.